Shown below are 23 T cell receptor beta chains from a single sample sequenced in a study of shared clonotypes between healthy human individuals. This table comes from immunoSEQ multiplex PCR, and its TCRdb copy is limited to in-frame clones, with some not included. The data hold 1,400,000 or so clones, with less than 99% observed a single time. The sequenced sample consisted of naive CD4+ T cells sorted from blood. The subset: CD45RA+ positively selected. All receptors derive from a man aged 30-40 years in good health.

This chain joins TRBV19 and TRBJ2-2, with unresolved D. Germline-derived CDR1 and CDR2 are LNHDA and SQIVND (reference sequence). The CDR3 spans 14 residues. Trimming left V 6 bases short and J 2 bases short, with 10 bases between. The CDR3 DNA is TGTGCCAGTAGACAGCGCGAAAACACCGGGGAGCTGTTTTTT. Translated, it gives CASRQRENTGELFF.

The CDR3 DNA reads as TGTGCCAGCAGCTTAGCCGGGACAGGGACTACAACTAATGAAAAACTGTTTTTT. Translating gives CASSLAGTGTTTNEKLFF. The chain uses TRBV7-9 and TRBJ1-4; the match to TRBD1 covers 9 bases. The CDR3 sequence is 18 residues long. Trimming removed 0 bases from V and 0 bases from J; junction bases left unmatched: 5. The V gene's germline CDR1 is SEHNR and CDR2 FQNEAQ (reference sequence).

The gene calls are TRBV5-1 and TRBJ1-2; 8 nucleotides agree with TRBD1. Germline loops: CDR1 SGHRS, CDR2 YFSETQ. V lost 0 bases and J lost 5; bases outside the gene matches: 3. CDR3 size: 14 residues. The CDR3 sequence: CASSLEDREYGYTF. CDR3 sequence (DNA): TGCGCCAGCAGCTTGGAGGACAGGGAGTATGGCTACACCTTC.

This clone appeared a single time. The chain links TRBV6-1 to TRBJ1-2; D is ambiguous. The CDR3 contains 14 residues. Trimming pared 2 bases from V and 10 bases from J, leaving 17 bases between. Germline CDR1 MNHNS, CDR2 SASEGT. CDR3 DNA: TGTGCCAGCAGTGAAAGAGACAAATCCACCGACTACACCTTC. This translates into CASSERDKSTDYTF.

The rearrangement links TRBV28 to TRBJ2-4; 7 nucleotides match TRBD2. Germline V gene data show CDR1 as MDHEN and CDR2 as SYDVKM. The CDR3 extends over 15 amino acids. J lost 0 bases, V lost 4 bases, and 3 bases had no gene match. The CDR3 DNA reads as TGTGCCAGCAGTTATCCGGGGGGAGCCAAAAACATTCAGTACTTC. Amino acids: CASSYPGGAKNIQYF.

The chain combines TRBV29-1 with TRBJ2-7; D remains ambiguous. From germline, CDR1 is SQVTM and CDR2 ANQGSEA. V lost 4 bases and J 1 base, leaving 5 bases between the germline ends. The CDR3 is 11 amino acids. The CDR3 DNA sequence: TGCAGCGTTGGAGAGTCCTACGAGCAGTACTTC. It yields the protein CSVGESYEQYF.

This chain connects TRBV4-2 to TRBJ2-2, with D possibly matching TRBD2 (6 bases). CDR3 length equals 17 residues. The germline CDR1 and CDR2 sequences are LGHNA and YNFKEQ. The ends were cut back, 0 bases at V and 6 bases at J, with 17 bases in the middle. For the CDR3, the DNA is TGTGCCAGCAGCCAAGATTCGGTAGCGGCCGGCGCCGGGGAGCTGTTTTTT. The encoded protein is CASSQDSVAAGAGELFF.

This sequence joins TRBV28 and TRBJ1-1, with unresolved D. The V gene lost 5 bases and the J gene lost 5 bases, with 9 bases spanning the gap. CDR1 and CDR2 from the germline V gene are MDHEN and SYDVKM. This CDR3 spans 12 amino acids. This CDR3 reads CASSQVGTEAFF. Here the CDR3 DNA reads TGTGCCAGCAGTCAGGTCGGGACTGAAGCTTTCTTT.

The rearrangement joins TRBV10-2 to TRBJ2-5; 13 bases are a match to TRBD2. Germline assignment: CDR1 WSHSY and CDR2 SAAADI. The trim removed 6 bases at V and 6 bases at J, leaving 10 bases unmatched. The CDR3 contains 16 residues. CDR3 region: CASRNTGTSGMKTQYF. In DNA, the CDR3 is TGCGCCAGCAGGAATACCGGGACTAGCGGGATGAAGACCCAGTACTTC.

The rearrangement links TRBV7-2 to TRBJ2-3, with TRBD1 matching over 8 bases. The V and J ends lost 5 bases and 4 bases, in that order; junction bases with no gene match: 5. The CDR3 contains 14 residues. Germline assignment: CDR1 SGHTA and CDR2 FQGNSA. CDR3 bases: TGTGCCAGCAGCGGACAGGGATCCGCAGATACGCAGTATTTT. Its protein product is CASSGQGSADTQYF.

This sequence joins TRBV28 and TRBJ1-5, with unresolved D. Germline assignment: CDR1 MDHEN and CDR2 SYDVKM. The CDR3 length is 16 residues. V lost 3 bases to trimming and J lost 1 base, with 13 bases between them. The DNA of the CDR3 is TGTGCCAGCAGTTTGATAGGAGCGGGCAGCAATCAGCCCCAGCATTTT. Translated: CASSLIGAGSNQPQHF.

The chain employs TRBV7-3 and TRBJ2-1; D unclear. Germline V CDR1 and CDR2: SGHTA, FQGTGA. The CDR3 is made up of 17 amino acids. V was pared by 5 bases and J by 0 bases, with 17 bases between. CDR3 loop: CASSLEALPSSYNEQFF. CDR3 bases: TGTGCCAGCAGCCTAGAGGCCCTGCCGAGCTCCTACAATGAGCAGTTCTTC.

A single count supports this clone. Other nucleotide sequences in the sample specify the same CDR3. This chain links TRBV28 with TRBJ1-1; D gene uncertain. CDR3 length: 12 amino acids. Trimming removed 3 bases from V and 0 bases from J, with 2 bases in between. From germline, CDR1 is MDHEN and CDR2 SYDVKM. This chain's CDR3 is CASSLLNTEAFF. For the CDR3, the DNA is TGTGCCAGCAGTTTGCTGAACACTGAAGCTTTCTTT. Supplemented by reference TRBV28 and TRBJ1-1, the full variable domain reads DVKVTQSSRYLVKRTGEKVFLECVQDMDHENMFWYRQDPGLGLRLIYFSYDVKMKEKGDIPEGYSVSREKKERFSLILESASTNQTSMYLCASSLLNTEAFFGQGTRLTVV.

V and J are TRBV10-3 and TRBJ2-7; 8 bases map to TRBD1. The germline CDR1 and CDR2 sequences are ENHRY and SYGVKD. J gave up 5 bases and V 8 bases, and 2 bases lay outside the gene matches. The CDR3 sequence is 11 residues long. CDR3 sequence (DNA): TGTGCCATCGGACAGGGCGACGAGCAGTACTTC. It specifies CAIGQGDEQYF.

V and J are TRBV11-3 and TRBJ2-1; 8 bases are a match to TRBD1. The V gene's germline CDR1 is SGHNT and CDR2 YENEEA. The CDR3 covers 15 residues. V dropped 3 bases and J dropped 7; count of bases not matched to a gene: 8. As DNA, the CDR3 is TGTGCCAGCAGCTTCGGACAGGGAAGTTTTAATGAGCAGTTCTTC. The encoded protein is CASSFGQGSFNEQFF.

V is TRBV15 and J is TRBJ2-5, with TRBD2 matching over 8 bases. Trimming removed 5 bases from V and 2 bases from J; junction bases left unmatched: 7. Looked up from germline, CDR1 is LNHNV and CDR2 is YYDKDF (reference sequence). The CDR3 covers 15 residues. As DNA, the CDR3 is TGTGCCACCAGCTCCCGACTAGCGAGACAAGAGACCCAGTACTTC. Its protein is CATSSRLARQETQYF.

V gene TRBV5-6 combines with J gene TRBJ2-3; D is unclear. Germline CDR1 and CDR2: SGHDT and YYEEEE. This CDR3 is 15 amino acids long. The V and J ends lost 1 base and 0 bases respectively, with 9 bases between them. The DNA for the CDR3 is TGTGCCAGCAGCTTGCGAGGCGGAAGCACAGATACGCAGTATTTT. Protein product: CASSLRGGSTDTQYF.

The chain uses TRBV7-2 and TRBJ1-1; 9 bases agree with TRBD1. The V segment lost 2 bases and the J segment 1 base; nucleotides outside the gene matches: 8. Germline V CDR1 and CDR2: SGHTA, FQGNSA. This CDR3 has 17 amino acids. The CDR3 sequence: CASSLPWTGAPNTEAFF. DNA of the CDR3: TGTGCCAGCAGCTTACCTTGGACAGGGGCCCCGAACACTGAAGCTTTCTTT.

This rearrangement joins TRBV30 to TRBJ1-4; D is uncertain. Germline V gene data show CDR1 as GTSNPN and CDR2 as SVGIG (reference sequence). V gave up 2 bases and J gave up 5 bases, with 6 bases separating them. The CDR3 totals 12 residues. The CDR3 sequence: CAWSSQNEKLFF. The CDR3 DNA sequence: TGTGCCTGGAGTAGTCAGAATGAAAAACTGTTTTTT.

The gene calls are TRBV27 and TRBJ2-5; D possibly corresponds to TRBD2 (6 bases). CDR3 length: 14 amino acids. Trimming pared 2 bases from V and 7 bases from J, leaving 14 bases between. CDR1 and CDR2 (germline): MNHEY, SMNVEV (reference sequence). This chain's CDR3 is CASSLGGGQGTQYF. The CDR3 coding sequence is TGTGCCAGCAGTTTAGGCGGAGGGCAGGGGACCCAGTACTTC.

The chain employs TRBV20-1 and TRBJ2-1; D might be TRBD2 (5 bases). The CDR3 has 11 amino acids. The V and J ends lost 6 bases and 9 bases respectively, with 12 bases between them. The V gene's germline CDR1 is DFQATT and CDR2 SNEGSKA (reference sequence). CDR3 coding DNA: TGCAGTGCCGCCACTAGTATTGAGCAGTTCTTC. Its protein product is CSAATSIEQFF.

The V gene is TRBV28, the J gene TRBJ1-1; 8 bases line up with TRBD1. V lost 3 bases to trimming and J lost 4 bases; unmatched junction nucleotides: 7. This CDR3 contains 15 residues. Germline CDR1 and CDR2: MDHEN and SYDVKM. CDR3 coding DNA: TGTGCCAGCAGTTTGCCAAGGACAGGGTTCACTGAAGCTTTCTTT. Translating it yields CASSLPRTGFTEAFF. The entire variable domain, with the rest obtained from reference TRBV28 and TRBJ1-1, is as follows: DVKVTQSSRYLVKRTGEKVFLECVQDMDHENMFWYRQDPGLGLRLIYFSYDVKMKEKGDIPEGYSVSREKKERFSLILESASTNQTSMYLCASSLPRTGFTEAFFGQGTRLTVV.

The CDR3 nucleotides read TGTGCCAGCAGCCTCCTTATCGGGAGGCCGGGCACCGGGGAGCTGTTTTTT. Its translation: CASSLLIGRPGTGELFF. The chain is built from TRBV4-2 and TRBJ2-2, with TRBD2 identical over 7 bases. The CDR3 totals 17 residues. From germline, CDR1 is LGHNA and CDR2 YNFKEQ. V shed 4 bases, J shed 4 bases, and the junction held 12 bases outside the gene matches.